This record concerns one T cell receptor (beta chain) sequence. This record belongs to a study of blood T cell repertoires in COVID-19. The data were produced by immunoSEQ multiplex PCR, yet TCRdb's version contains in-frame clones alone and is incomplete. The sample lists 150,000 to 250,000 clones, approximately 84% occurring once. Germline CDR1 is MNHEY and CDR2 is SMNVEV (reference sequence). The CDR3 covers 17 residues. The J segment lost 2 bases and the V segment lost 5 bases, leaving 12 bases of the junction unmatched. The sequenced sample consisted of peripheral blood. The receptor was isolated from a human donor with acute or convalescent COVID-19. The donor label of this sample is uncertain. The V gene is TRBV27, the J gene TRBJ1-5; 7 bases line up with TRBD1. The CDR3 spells CASSLTYRGDGNQPQHF. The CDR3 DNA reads TGTGCCAGCAGTCTAACTTACAGGGGCGATGGCAATCAGCCCCAGCATTTT.